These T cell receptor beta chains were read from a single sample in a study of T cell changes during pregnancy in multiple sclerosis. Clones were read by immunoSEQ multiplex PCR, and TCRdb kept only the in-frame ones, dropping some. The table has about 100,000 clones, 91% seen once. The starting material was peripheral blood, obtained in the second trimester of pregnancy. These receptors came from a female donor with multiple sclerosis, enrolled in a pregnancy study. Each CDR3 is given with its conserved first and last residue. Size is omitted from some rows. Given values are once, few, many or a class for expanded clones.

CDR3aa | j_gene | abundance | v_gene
CASNKGNQETQYF | TRBJ2-5 | once | TRBV6-1
CASSQEGLPGDTEAFF | TRBJ1-1 | - | TRBV4-2
CASSLQGNEQFF | TRBJ2-1 | - | TRBV9
CASSRSLSYNEQFF | TRBJ2-1 | - | TRBV19
CASRGLVPYNEQFF | TRBJ2-1 | - | TRBV2
CASSLWDRDINQGVGTGELFF | TRBJ2-2 | - | TRBV28
CASSGVAGLYNEQFF | TRBJ2-1 | - | TRBV5-1
CASSLAGENEQFF | TRBJ2-1 | - | TRBV7-8
CASSLIGGNQPQHF | TRBJ1-5 | - | TRBV5-6
CASSVLEGPPTGELFF | TRBJ2-2 | - | TRBV9
CASSPLAGGRTDTQYF | TRBJ2-3 | - | TRBV11-2
CASSPTETYGYTF | TRBJ1-2 | - | TRBV6-6
CASRMTTPSYNEQFF | TRBJ2-1 | - | TRBV19
CASTFLGAGERNYGYTF | TRBJ1-2 | - | TRBV28
CASGGAAYEQYF | TRBJ2-7 | - | TRBV5-1
CASSFRDRGYTIYF | TRBJ1-3 | - | TRBV28
CASSISGKSYNEQFF | TRBJ2-1 | - | TRBV19
CASSLGNAGGYTGELFF | TRBJ2-2 | - | TRBV7-3
CASSQDRTSGYEQYF | TRBJ2-7 | - | TRBV4-2
CASSLWGTGGAGELFF | TRBJ2-2 | - | TRBV28
CASSLNRDQPQHF | TRBJ1-5 | - | TRBV28
CASSRLRTAGGPGNEQFF | TRBJ2-1 | few | TRBV5-4
CASSLDSGGAVDTQYF | TRBJ2-3 | once | TRBV7-2
CASNPGLAKNIQYF | TRBJ2-4 | - | TRBV6-1
CASSYSIGLAKNIQYF | TRBJ2-4 | - | TRBV6-5
CASSFFRGIVQPQHF | TRBJ1-5 | - | TRBV28
CASRPESGSGTGELFF | TRBJ2-2 | few | TRBV2
CASSWGTGAGYEQYF | TRBJ2-7 | - | TRBV5-1
CASSTFSRNTIYF | TRBJ1-3 | once | TRBV6-6
CASSSPPGASGVSYEQYF | TRBJ2-7 | - | TRBV7-2
CASSVGTGWGEAFF | TRBJ1-1 | - | TRBV9
CASSLVLGTYDNEQFF | TRBJ2-1 | - | TRBV7-2
CAILGGNTDTQYF | TRBJ2-3 | - | TRBV10-3
CATGRDREKLFF | TRBJ1-4 | - | TRBV27
CASTRVAGVRTDTQYF | TRBJ2-3 | once | TRBV5-1
CASSSPTGTEDF | TRBJ1-2 | once | TRBV28
CASSFVGLETQYF | TRBJ2-5 | - | TRBV28